One and the same sample provided the 24 T cell receptor beta chains below, sequenced in a study of cytomegalovirus exposure and HLA in healthy donors. The method was immunoSEQ multiplex PCR; TCRdb's version includes in-frame clones alone and lacks a portion of them. The sample contains around 150,000 clones, 70% to 85% of which appear only once. The sample consisted of PBMCs. These receptors came from a young man in good health and CMV-seropositive.

The V and J genes are TRBV18 and TRBJ2-3, with TRBD2 matching 13 bases. The CDR3 runs 19 residues. After removal of 2 bases from V and 2 bases from J, the junction contained 10 bases not matched to a gene. The germline CDR1 and CDR2 sequences are KGHSH and LQKENI. CDR3: CASSPGLAGVLRDTDTQYF. The CDR3 nucleotides are TGTGCCAGCTCACCAGGACTAGCGGGAGTCCTTCGCGACACAGATACGCAGTATTTT.

The chain uses TRBV30 and TRBJ2-7; 8 bases are a match to TRBD2. This CDR3 region has 14 residues. Germline assignment: CDR1 GTSNPN and CDR2 SVGIG (reference sequence). V dropped 1 base and J dropped 5; count of bases not matched to a gene: 7. The CDR3 DNA reads as TGTGCCTGGAGTGCGGGACTAGTAGTACACGAGCAGTACTTC. This translates into CAWSAGLVVHEQYF.

The chain recombines TRBV29-1 with TRBJ2-1, with 8 bases fitting TRBD2. V was pared by 3 bases and J by 7 bases, with 11 bases of the junction left unmatched. The CDR3 length is 15 residues. In germline, CDR1 is SQVTM, CDR2 ANQGSEA. The CDR3 DNA is TGCAGCGTTGATAGTACTAGCGGAGGGGGGAATGAGCAGTTCTTC. It translates to CSVDSTSGGGNEQFF.

The CDR3 bases are TGTGCCAGCAGCCCTTACGGGGGCCAAGAGACCCAGTACTTC. Encoded protein: CASSPYGGQETQYF. V and J are TRBV7-3 and TRBJ2-5, with D possibly TRBD2 on 6 matching bases. The CDR3 runs 14 residues. Germline V gene sequence: CDR1 SGHTA, CDR2 FQGTGA. Trimming left V 5 bases short and J 1 base short, with 11 bases between.

This chain uses TRBV9 with TRBJ1-2; D might be TRBD1 (6 bases). The CDR3 is 15 amino acids. Trimming cost V 3 bases and J 5 bases, with 17 bases left between them. Looked up from germline, CDR1 is SGDLS and CDR2 is YYNGEE. The CDR3 DNA reads as TGTGCCAGCAGCGACGTACAGGGAAATCGGTATGGCTACACCTTC. It yields the protein CASSDVQGNRYGYTF.

The rearrangement joins TRBV4-2 to TRBJ2-1, with 9 bases lining up with TRBD2. The CDR3 spans 15 residues. With 0 bases clipped from V and 6 bases from J, the junction kept 3 bases outside the gene matches. Germline CDR1 and CDR2: LGHNA and YNFKEQ. DNA of the CDR3: TGTGCCAGCAGCCAAGAGGGCGGGGGGGCCAATGAGCAGTTCTTC. This gives the protein CASSQEGGGANEQFF.

This clone came up a few times. The V call is TRBV5-1, the J call TRBJ1-2; TRBD1 agrees at 9 bases. The V and J ends lost 0 bases and 7 bases, in that order; junction bases with no gene match: 7. CDR1 is SGHRS and CDR2 is YFSETQ in the germline V gene. The CDR3 loop spans 15 amino acids. The CDR3 protein is CASSLEPQGAGGYTF. CDR3 DNA sequence: TGCGCCAGCAGCTTGGAGCCACAGGGGGCGGGTGGCTACACCTTC.

The chain joins TRBV5-4 to TRBJ1-6; possibly TRBD1 for D (5 bases). Germline lookup yields CDR1 SGHNT and CDR2 YYREEE (reference sequence). The CDR3 is made up of 13 amino acids. With 2 bases removed from V and 10 bases from J, the gap between germline ends came to 10 bases. The CDR3 loop is CASSFGGISPLHF. In nucleotides, the CDR3 is TGTGCCAGCAGCTTCGGGGGAATCTCACCCCTCCACTTT.

The chain carries TRBV11-2 and TRBJ2-3; possibly TRBD1 for D (5 bases). Germline lookup yields CDR1 SGHAT and CDR2 FQNNGV. V was pared by 9 bases and J by 3 bases, with 13 bases between. This CDR3 region has 13 residues. CDR3 in DNA: TGTGCCAGTAGGGGATGGGTTACAGATACGCAGTATTTT. Translation: CASRGWVTDTQYF. Supplemented by reference TRBV11-2 and TRBJ2-3, the full variable domain reads EAGVAQSPRYKIIEKRQSVAFWCNPISGHATLYWYQQILGQGPKLLIQFQNNGVVDDSQLPKDRFSAERLKGVDSTLKIQPAKLEDSAVYLCASRGWVTDTQYFGPGTRLTVL.

This chain links TRBV6-1 with TRBJ2-7; maybe TRBD1 (5 bases). There are 12 residues in the CDR3. The germline gives CDR1 MNHNS, CDR2 SASEGT. Between the trimmed V and J ends, which lost 4 bases and 3 bases, there was a span of 7 bases. The CDR3 reads CASSVQGYEQYF. CDR3 nucleotide sequence: TGTGCCAGCAGTGTCCAGGGCTACGAGCAGTACTTC.

This clone was observed a handful of times. The chain has TRBV9 and TRBJ1-1, with D possibly being TRBD1 (5 bases). CDR1 is SGDLS, CDR2 YYNGEE, per germline. The CDR3 is made up of 12 amino acids. V was pared by 0 bases and J by 10 bases, with 10 bases between. CDR3 residues: CASSVVGGRAFF. In DNA form, the CDR3 reads TGTGCCAGCAGCGTAGTGGGGGGAAGAGCTTTCTTT.

The chain carries TRBV14 and TRBJ2-7, with a possible D match to TRBD1 (6 bases). Germline CDR1 and CDR2: SGHDN and FVKESK. This CDR3 region has 14 residues. Trimming cost V 2 bases and J 3 bases, with 11 bases left between them. CDR3 sequence reads: CASSQKGHLYEQYF. The CDR3 coding sequence is TGTGCCAGCAGCCAAAAGGGACACCTCTACGAGCAGTACTTC.

The chain recombines TRBV25-1 with TRBJ2-7; maybe TRBD2 (6 bases). Germline-derived CDR1 and CDR2 are MGHDK and SYGVNS. CDR3 length: 13 residues. With 5 bases removed from V and 1 base from J, the gap between germline ends came to 9 bases. This CDR3 is CASSQAGSYEQYF. The CDR3 DNA sequence: TGTGCCAGCAGTCAGGCGGGGTCCTACGAGCAGTACTTC.

This clone came up once. This chain uses TRBV27 with TRBJ2-7, with a tentative D call TRBD1 (6 bases). The CDR3 has 17 residues. Germline CDR1 and CDR2: MNHEY and SMNVEV (reference sequence). The ends were cut back, 4 bases at V and 3 bases at J, with 22 bases in the middle. The CDR3 spells CASSCPYLGTLNYEQYF. CDR3 coding DNA: TGTGCCAGCAGTTGTCCCTATCTCGGGACACTAAACTACGAGCAGTACTTC.

The chain recombines TRBV4-1 with TRBJ2-2; 9 positions match TRBD1. CDR1 is MGHRA, CDR2 YSYEKL, per germline. With V trimmed by 2 bases and J by 3 bases, 1 base remained unmatched. The length of the CDR3 is 15 residues. The CDR3 nucleotides read TGCGCCAGCAGCCAATGGACAGGGGACACCGGGGAGCTGTTTTTT. This gives the protein CASSQWTGDTGELFF.

This chain uses TRBV6-5 with TRBJ1-2; 7 nucleotides agree with TRBD1. This CDR3 contains 13 residues. Germline V CDR1 and CDR2: MNHEY, SVGAGI. The V gene end was trimmed by 6 bases and the J gene end by 4 bases; junction bases not matched to a gene: 5. CDR3 loop: CASRGDRSYGYTF. The DNA of the CDR3 is TGTGCCAGCAGGGGGGACAGATCCTATGGCTACACCTTC.

The rearrangement links TRBV2 to TRBJ1-4; D may be TRBD1 (6 bases). V lost 8 bases and J lost 5, with 18 bases in between. The CDR3 is made up of 15 amino acids. Germline CDR1 SNHLY, CDR2 FYNNEI. The DNA for the CDR3 is TGTGCCAGCCGGGGGGCGCTAAGCCCAAATGAAAAACTGTTTTTT. Protein product: CASRGALSPNEKLFF.

V and J are TRBV11-2 and TRBJ1-5, with D possibly TRBD1 on 5 matching bases. The CDR3 sequence is 14 residues long. Deletions cut 3 bases from V and 2 bases from J, with 8 bases between. Germline V gene data show CDR1 as SGHAT and CDR2 as FQNNGV. For the CDR3, the DNA is TGTGCCAGCAGCTTTTCGGGGGGCAATCAGCCCCAGCATTTT. Residues: CASSFSGGNQPQHF. Looking up the rest from reference TRBV11-2 and TRBJ1-5 gives the full variable domain: EAGVAQSPRYKIIEKRQSVAFWCNPISGHATLYWYQQILGQGPKLLIQFQNNGVVDDSQLPKDRFSAERLKGVDSTLKIQPAKLEDSAVYLCASSFSGGNQPQHFGDGTRLSIL.

The V call is TRBV7-2, the J call TRBJ1-5, with 8 bases aligning to TRBD1. Losses at the gene ends were 4 bases for V and 5 bases for J; bases not matched to a gene: 10. Germline assignment: CDR1 SGHTA and CDR2 FQGNSA. The CDR3 runs 16 residues. CDR3 sequence (DNA): TGTGCCAGCAGCTCCGCCGTGTCAGGGGGCTATCAGCCCCAGCATTTT. The encoded protein is CASSSAVSGGYQPQHF. Looking up the rest from reference TRBV7-2 and TRBJ1-5 gives the full variable domain: GAGVSQSPSNKVTEKGKDVELRCDPISGHTALYWYRQSLGQGLEFLIYFQGNSAPDKSGLPSDRFSAERTGGSVSTLTIQRTQQEDSAVYLCASSSAVSGGYQPQHFGDGTRLSIL.

Only a few counts were recorded for this clone. The chain recombines TRBV5-1 with TRBJ2-5; TRBD1 agrees at 9 bases. The V gene's germline CDR1 is SGHRS and CDR2 YFSETQ. The CDR3 contains 15 residues. The V and J ends lost 6 bases and 4 bases, in that order; junction bases with no gene match: 10. This chain's CDR3 is CASTLTGTGLETQYF. As DNA, the CDR3 is TGCGCCAGCACTTTAACCGGGACAGGGTTAGAGACCCAGTACTTC.

The V and J genes are TRBV30 and TRBJ2-7, with TRBD1 matching over 7 bases. Germline CDR1 and CDR2: GTSNPN and SVGIG (reference sequence). CDR3 length equals 14 residues. The ends lost 0 bases at V and 4 bases at J; junction bases unmatched: 6. CDR3 coding DNA: TGTGCCTGGAGTGTACGGGGACAGAGATACGAGCAGTACTTC. Translating gives CAWSVRGQRYEQYF.

The V gene is TRBV7-9, the J gene TRBJ2-7; a possible D gene is TRBD1 (6 bases). CDR1 SEHNR and CDR2 FQNEAQ come from the germline V gene (reference sequence). Deletions cut 5 bases from V and 0 bases from J, with 14 bases between. The CDR3 is made up of 15 amino acids. The chain's CDR3 is CASSPRGQSSYEQYF. CDR3 coding DNA: TGTGCCAGCAGCCCGAGAGGACAGTCCTCCTACGAGCAGTACTTC.

This clone appeared once. This chain joins TRBV7-2 and TRBJ2-7, with 9 bases matching TRBD1. The germline CDR1 and CDR2 sequences are SGHTA and FQGNSA. Trimming cost V 3 bases and J 2 bases; bases outside gene matches: 5. The CDR3 is 15 residues long. CDR3 DNA: TGTGCCAGCAGCTTGGGGGACAGGGAGACCTACGAGCAGTACTTC. Amino acids: CASSLGDRETYEQYF.

The CDR3 DNA reads as TGTGCCAGCAACGCCGGGGACTGGGGCTACGAGCAGTACTTC. Translating gives CASNAGDWGYEQYF. The J gene is TRBJ2-7, the V gene TRBV6-5; possibly TRBD2 for D (6 bases). Trimming stripped 7 bases from V and 3 bases from J, with 16 bases between. Germline values: CDR1 MNHEY, CDR2 SVGAGI. This CDR3 is built from 14 residues.